One sample yielded the 8 T cell receptor beta chains listed below, sequenced in a study of control samples from healthy donors and cancer patients. Measured with immunoSEQ multiplex PCR; TCRdb has only the in-frame clones, and not every one. Here the sample spans 110,000 to 150,000 clones, roughly 92% being singletons. Sample: blood. The receptors here all came from a man younger than 45 in good health.

The V gene is TRBV21-1, the J gene TRBJ1-3; TRBD1, the table's D call, was not compared with the DNA. TRBV21-1 is assigned pseudogene status. This CDR3 has 16 residues. CDR3 DNA: TGTGCCAGCAGCAAAGAAACCCCAGGGACTGGAAACACCATATATTTT. It codes for CASSKETPGTGNTIYF.

The CDR3 DNA is TGTGCCACCAGTGATGTAGCGGGAGGGATCCACGAGCAGTACTTC. This translates into CATSDVAGGIHEQYF. This sequence joins TRBV24-1 and TRBJ2-7, with 11 bases fitting TRBD2. This CDR3 contains 15 residues. Germline loops: CDR1 KGHDR, CDR2 SFDVKD. With V trimmed by 3 bases and J by 5 bases, 5 bases remained unmatched.

The chain links TRBV11-2 to TRBJ1-5; D not resolved. CDR3 length: 11 amino acids. Germline V gene data show CDR1 as SGHAT and CDR2 as FQNNGV. V was cut by 2 bases and J by 4 bases, with 0 bases left in between. The CDR3 coding sequence is TGTGCCAGCAGCTTAAATCAGCCCCAGCATTTT. It translates to CASSLNQPQHF.

The J gene is TRBJ1-5, the V gene TRBV28; tentative D call: TRBD1 (6 bases). The V gene's germline CDR1 is MDHEN and CDR2 SYDVKM. The length of the CDR3 is 14 residues. Trimming left V 3 bases short and J 5 bases short, with 11 bases between. CDR3 bases: TGTGCCAGCAGTTTTAGGGGGGGCGATCAGCCCCAGCATTTT. Encoded protein: CASSFRGGDQPQHF.

The chain combines TRBV24-1 with TRBJ1-2, with 7 bases matching TRBD1. The CDR3 is 13 amino acids. J lost 6 bases, V lost 4 bases, and 4 bases had no gene match. Looked up from germline, CDR1 is KGHDR and CDR2 is SFDVKD. CDR3 region: CATSDHDRDGYTF. The CDR3 region has the DNA TGTGCCACCAGTGACCACGACAGGGATGGCTACACCTTC.

This clone was seen a single time. V usage is TRBV24-1 and J usage is TRBJ2-5, with D perhaps matching TRBD1 (6 bases). CDR3 size: 14 residues. Germline V gene data show CDR1 as KGHDR and CDR2 as SFDVKD. V was clipped by 3 bases and J by 5 bases, with 12 bases between them. CDR3 sequence: CATSDRTATETQYF. The CDR3 DNA reads as TGTGCCACCAGTGATAGGACAGCCACGGAGACCCAGTACTTC.

The rearrangement uses TRBV28 and TRBJ1-1; 7 bases are a match to TRBD1. CDR1 MDHEN and CDR2 SYDVKM come from the germline V gene. J lost 5 bases, V lost 4 bases, and 10 bases had no gene match. The CDR3 spans 15 residues. CDR3 bases: TGTGCCAGCAGTTGGGGCGACAGGGCAGGAACTGAAGCTTTCTTT. This gives the protein CASSWGDRAGTEAFF.

V gene TRBV18 combines with J gene TRBJ1-5, with D hard to call. V gave up 3 bases and J gave up 2 bases, with 14 bases separating them. CDR1 is KGHSH and CDR2 is LQKENI in the germline V gene. The CDR3 contains 16 residues. The CDR3 sequence: CASSPDPKRGNQPQHF. CDR3 in DNA: TGTGCCAGCTCACCTGATCCTAAGAGGGGCAATCAGCCCCAGCATTTT.